A single TCR beta chain is shown here with its context. Its antigen is still unknown. Documented time point: newly diagnosed GD, antithyroid drugs for less than 3 months. PBMC RNA served as the TCR library source. EDTA tubes collected nine milliliters of peripheral blood. With iRepertoire HTBI primers and Arm-PCR of CDR3 regions, TCR beta libraries were built. TCRdb re-called the multiplex PCR reads with MiXCR, one entry per CDR3 protein. The profile shows about 620,000 distinct CDR3 sequences, roughly 15% of them singletons. This sample is drawn from a study of regulatory T cells in long-lasting Graves disease. Study-level findings and limits: Thyroid tissue was not studied; only peripheral blood was.

These data were also filed under a second study, of T cells in Graves' hyperthyroidism and ophthalmopathy. As that study records: A first-round RT-PCR of the TCR CDR3 used the HTBI primer set.

The source of this sequence is a woman younger than 45 with Graves disease. The sample here was peripheral blood mononuclear cells (PBMCs), taken at new diagnosis, from a patient treated with antithyroid drugs.

CDR3 coding DNA: TGTGCCTGGGGTGATTCTCCCTACGAGCAGTACTTC. This sequence encodes CAWGDSPYEQYF. The gene calls are TRBV30 and TRBJ2-7; D gene uncertain. Trimming cost V 5 bases and J 2 bases, with 10 bases left between them. This CDR3 region has 12 residues. From germline, CDR1 is GTSNPN and CDR2 SVGIG (reference sequence).